The 16 T cell receptor beta chains below all came from one sample that was sequenced in a study of molecular identifiers for immune sequencing clone quantification. MiXCR was run by TCRdb on the PCR reads, yielding one entry per CDR3 protein. Of around 320,000 distinct CDR3 sequences in the sample, roughly 23% were seen once. The sample was naive CD8+ T cells from blood, with Jurkat cell RNA spiked in. The subset was: FACS-sorted CD8+CD4-CCR7+CD45RA+ naive T cells. The source is a human donor in good health. Some libraries in this study had Jurkat cell RNA spiked in.

This clonotype was observed a single time. A clone one base away is much larger, so this may be a read error. This chain uses TRBV12-3 or TRBV12-4 with TRBJ2-6; the D gene is possibly TRBD2 (6 bases). CDR3 length: 15 amino acids. This chain's CDR3 is CASSFAGPGANVPTF. DNA of the CDR3: TGTGCCAGCAGTTTTGCGGGGCCTGGGGCCAACGTCCCGACTTTC.

This clonotype was recorded many times. This chain connects TRBV2 to TRBJ1-2, with 12 bases aligning to TRBD1. Germline V gene sequence: CDR1 SNHLY, CDR2 FYNNEI. This CDR3 is built from 19 residues. V gave up 5 bases and J gave up 4 bases; unmatched junction bases: 17. The CDR3 here is CASSPRPGQGALFSYGYTF. CDR3 nucleotide sequence: TGTGCCAGCAGTCCCCGGCCGGGACAGGGGGCCCTATTTAGCTATGGCTACACCTTC. Supplemented by reference TRBV2 and TRBJ1-2, the full variable domain reads EPEVTQTPSHQVTQMGQEVILRCVPISNHLYFYWYRQILGQKVEFLVSFYNNEISEKSEIFDDQFSVERPDGSNFTLKIRSTKLEDSAMYFCASSPRPGQGALFSYGYTFGSGTRLTVV.

This chain links TRBV12-3 or TRBV12-4 with TRBJ2-5; tentative D call: TRBD2 (6 bases). Trimming removed 5 bases from V and 5 bases from J, with 12 bases in between. The CDR3 length is 13 residues. The CDR3 nucleotides are TGTGCCAGCAGTCCCGAGCGGGCTGAGACCCAGTACTTC. This sequence encodes CASSPERAETQYF.

V gene TRBV20-1 combines with J gene TRBJ2-7, with TRBD1 matching over 11 bases. Losses at the gene ends were 4 bases for V and 4 bases for J; bases not matched to a gene: 6. There are 14 residues in the CDR3. Germline V gene data show CDR1 as DFQATT and CDR2 as SNEGSKA (reference sequence). The CDR3 DNA reads TGCAGTGCTAACCGGGACAGGGGGTTTTACGAGCAGTACTTC. It is translated as CSANRDRGFYEQYF.

V usage is TRBV4-3 and J usage is TRBJ2-7; D unclear. CDR3 length: 14 residues. Looked up from germline, CDR1 is LGHNA and CDR2 is YSLEER. V lost 0 bases and J lost 1, with 7 bases in between. The CDR3: CASSQERLSYEQYF. The CDR3 region has the DNA TGCGCCAGCAGCCAAGAAAGACTTTCCTACGAGCAGTACTTC.

CDR3 nucleotide sequence: TGTGCCAGCAGTCTTTCCGAGGACAGGGGTTTTTACGAGCAGTACTTC. Its translation: CASSLSEDRGFYEQYF. The V gene is TRBV2, the J gene TRBJ2-7; TRBD1 matches at 9 bases. Germline V lookup: CDR1 SNHLY, CDR2 FYNNEI. The CDR3 length is 16 residues. Germline trimming cut 5 bases from V and 4 bases from J; bases unmatched to any gene: 12. The whole variable domain, filled in from reference TRBV2 and TRBJ2-7, reads EPEVTQTPSHQVTQMGQEVILRCVPISNHLYFYWYRQILGQKVEFLVSFYNNEISEKSEIFDDQFSVERPDGSNFTLKIRSTKLEDSAMYFCASSLSEDRGFYEQYFGPGTRLTVT.

The table lists this clonotype with many counts. This chain connects TRBV10-3 to TRBJ2-5; 8 nucleotides match TRBD1. Germline CDR1 ENHRY, CDR2 SYGVKD. The CDR3 has 14 amino acids. V lost 5 bases, J lost 7 bases, and 9 bases stayed unmatched. CDR3 nucleotide sequence: TGTGCCATCAGTCAAGGGACAGGCCCCCCGACCCAGTACTTC. This encodes CAISQGTGPPTQYF.

V usage is TRBV7-9 and J usage is TRBJ2-3, with D unclear. With the DNA end fitting TRBJ1-5 better, the J assignment may be wrong. The CDR3 has 16 residues. The V gene's germline CDR1 is SEHNR and CDR2 FQNEAQ (reference sequence). CDR3 nucleotide sequence: TGTGCCAGCCCCTCTGCTAGCGGGAGCCACACAGATACGCAGCATTTT. It specifies CASPSASGSHTDTQHF.

In this sample, this clonotype turned up a few times. The V and J genes are TRBV4-3 and TRBJ2-7, with 8 bases that match TRBD2. V was pared by 0 bases and J by 4 bases, with 8 bases of the junction left unmatched. This CDR3 has 16 amino acids. Germline V lookup: CDR1 LGHNA, CDR2 YSLEER. CDR3 in amino acids: CASSQDQRAGVYEQYF. DNA for the CDR3: TGCGCCAGCAGCCAAGATCAACGAGCGGGGGTGTACGAGCAGTACTTC.

The table lists this clonotype with a few counts. In DNA form, the CDR3 reads TGTGCCAGCAGCCGGACTAGCGGTGGAGAGACCCAGTACTTC. The encoded protein is CASSRTSGGETQYF. V is TRBV28 and J is TRBJ2-5; 10 bases agree with TRBD2. Trimming removed 6 bases from V and 4 bases from J; junction bases left unmatched: 5. Germline CDR1 MDHEN, CDR2 SYDVKM. The CDR3 has 14 residues. The full variable domain, rest sourced from reference TRBV28 and TRBJ2-5, is DVKVTQSSRYLVKRTGEKVFLECVQDMDHENMFWYRQDPGLGLRLIYFSYDVKMKEKGDIPEGYSVSREKKERFSLILESASTNQTSMYLCASSRTSGGETQYFGPGTRLLVL.

This clonotype has just a few counts. The chain is built from TRBV5-1 and TRBJ2-5; tentative D call: TRBD1 (6 bases). Trimming removed 2 bases from V and 0 bases from J, with 17 bases in between. The CDR3 covers 17 residues. Germline loops: CDR1 SGHRS, CDR2 YFSETQ. The CDR3 loop is CASSLNLGTPNQETQYF. CDR3 bases: TGCGCCAGCAGCTTAAACCTCGGGACACCGAACCAAGAGACCCAGTACTTC.

This clonotype appeared many times. The chain combines TRBV19 with TRBJ2-7; weak D call: TRBD1 (5 bases). Per germline, CDR1 LNHDA and CDR2 SQIVND (reference sequence). CDR3 size: 15 residues. The germline V and J ends were trimmed by 5 bases and 0 bases, with 14 bases remaining between them. The CDR3 DNA sequence: TGTGCCAGTAGTCGGTCGAGAGACAGCTCCTACGAGCAGTACTTC. It encodes CASSRSRDSSYEQYF.

For this clonotype: The junction does not match germline at one end; this may be a read error. CDR3 residues: CASSFARDSGHTDAFF. CDR3 bases: TGTGCCAGCAGCTTTGCCCGGGACAGTGGACACACTGACGCTTTCTTT. The rearrangement uses TRBV12-3 or TRBV12-4 and TRBJ1-1, with 7 positions matching TRBD1. This CDR3 comprises 16 residues.

This chain uses TRBV6-5 with TRBJ2-3; maybe TRBD2 (6 bases). This CDR3 comprises 15 residues. The V end lost 5 bases, the J end lost 1 base, and 13 bases lay between the germline ends. Per the germline V gene, CDR1 is MNHEY and CDR2 is SVGAGI. CDR3 bases: TGTGCCAGCAGTCCTGGGGGACTTGGCACAGATACGCAGTATTTT. Its translation: CASSPGGLGTDTQYF.

This rearrangement joins TRBV15 to TRBJ1-1; tentatively, D is TRBD1 (6 bases). This CDR3 region has 13 residues. V shed 5 bases and J shed 3 bases, with 10 bases lying between them. Germline V gene data show CDR1 as LNHNV and CDR2 as YYDKDF (reference sequence). CDR3: CATSGGAYTEAFF. For the CDR3, the DNA is TGTGCCACCAGCGGGGGGGCCTACACTGAAGCTTTCTTT.

This clonotype was detected a few times. The chain uses TRBV12-3 or TRBV12-4 and TRBJ1-2; 12 nucleotides align to TRBD1. This CDR3 region has 17 residues. Unmatched junction bases numbered 7, after V lost 4 bases and J lost 1 base. CDR3 coding DNA: TGTGCCAGCAGTTCCGGGACAGGGGGCGAGGGTAACTATGGCTACACCTTC. Protein sequence: CASSSGTGGEGNYGYTF.